These 9 T cell receptor beta chains share one sample of origin, sequenced in a study of blood T cell repertoires in COVID-19. Measured with immunoSEQ multiplex PCR; TCRdb has only the in-frame clones, and not every one. This table has approximately 250,000 clones, around 84% appearing once. Sequenced sample: peripheral blood. The receptors here all came from a man aged 60 to 69 with acute or convalescent COVID-19.

This rearrangement joins TRBV2 to TRBJ2-3, with 7 bases identical to TRBD2. In germline, CDR1 is SNHLY, CDR2 FYNNEI. CDR3 length equals 13 residues. V was clipped by 3 bases and J by 5 bases; unmatched bases: 2. The CDR3 reads CASSDSSGDTQYF. CDR3 nucleotide sequence: TGTGCCAGCAGTGATTCTAGCGGAGATACGCAGTATTTT.

The chain uses TRBV4-1 and TRBJ1-4, with 7 bases lining up with TRBD1. The CDR3 contains 14 residues. Germline loops: CDR1 MGHRA, CDR2 YSYEKL. The V segment lost 3 bases and the J segment 6 bases; nucleotides outside the gene matches: 4. CDR3 DNA sequence: TGCGCCAGCAGCCACGGGACAGCCGATGAAAAACTGTTTTTT. Amino acids: CASSHGTADEKLFF.

The chain couples TRBV13 to TRBJ1-3; TRBD1 might be the D (6 bases). The germline CDR1 and CDR2 sequences are PRHDT and FYEKMQ (reference sequence). This CDR3 comprises 17 residues. Trimming pared 0 bases from V and 4 bases from J, leaving 16 bases between. CDR3 loop: CASSLGDRRPAGNTIYF. The DNA for the CDR3 is TGTGCCAGCAGCTTAGGTGACAGGCGACCCGCCGGAAACACCATATATTTT.

The V call is TRBV6-5, the J call TRBJ1-1, with D possibly matching TRBD1 (5 bases). Germline CDR1 is MNHEY and CDR2 is SVGAGI. V gave up 6 bases and J gave up 9 bases, with 20 bases separating them. This CDR3 spans 14 amino acids. CDR3 loop: CASRGGLQTGQAFF. CDR3 in DNA: TGTGCCAGCAGGGGGGGACTACAGACCGGCCAAGCTTTCTTT.

This chain uses TRBV29-1 with TRBJ1-2, with D unresolved. The V end was cut by 2 bases, the J end by 3 bases, with 22 bases between. Looked up from germline, CDR1 is SQVTM and CDR2 is ANQGSEA. The CDR3 is 17 residues long. CDR3 amino acids: CSVENPPREGGDYGYTF. The CDR3 region has the DNA TGCAGCGTTGAAAACCCCCCCCGGGAGGGAGGAGACTATGGCTACACCTTC.

The CDR3 here is CASSPGDRDYNSPLHF. CDR3 in DNA: TGTGCCAGCAGCCCGGGGGACAGGGACTATAATTCACCCCTCCACTTT. This chain uses TRBV7-9 with TRBJ1-6; TRBD1 aligns across 9 bases. J was trimmed by 3 bases and V by 5 bases; bases with no gene match: 5. CDR1 and CDR2 from the germline V gene are SEHNR and FQNEAQ (reference sequence). The CDR3 has 16 amino acids.

The rearrangement links TRBV27 to TRBJ2-1; 7 nucleotides agree with TRBD2. Germline V lookup: CDR1 MNHEY, CDR2 SMNVEV (reference sequence). This CDR3 has 15 residues. V lost 6 bases to trimming and J lost 0 bases; unmatched junction nucleotides: 5. CDR3 bases: TGTGCCAGCAGCCGCGGACTAGACTCCTACAATGAGCAGTTCTTC. Its protein is CASSRGLDSYNEQFF.

The chain joins TRBV28 to TRBJ2-7; 10 nucleotides agree with TRBD2. Per the germline V gene, CDR1 is MDHEN and CDR2 is SYDVKM. The CDR3 runs to 15 residues. V trimming: 5 bases; J trimming: 3 bases; junction bases outside the gene matches: 7. CDR3 in amino acids: CASSPLAGVFYEQYF. The CDR3 bases are TGTGCCAGCAGTCCCCTAGCGGGAGTATTCTACGAGCAGTACTTC.

J is TRBJ2-7 and V is TRBV5-1, with 9 bases that match TRBD1. Germline CDR1 and CDR2: SGHRS and YFSETQ. J was trimmed by 3 bases and V by 4 bases; bases with no gene match: 8. The CDR3 contains 15 residues. The CDR3 loop is CASSMTGQGFYEQYF. CDR3 bases: TGCGCCAGCAGCATGACGGGACAGGGTTTCTACGAGCAGTACTTC.